This T cell receptor (beta chain) comes out of a study of blood T cell repertoires in COVID-19 (dated by TCRdb to 2020 to 2021). The study in broad terms: Samples from collaborators originated in the United States, Italy and Spain and spanned both the acute and convalescent phases of COVID-19. The material from the prospective study consisted of cDNA or gDNA derived from T cells, B-cell-depleted T cells, or PBMCs. The dataset comprised deeply sampled blood TCRbeta repertoires from subjects exposed to, actively infected with, or recovered from COVID-19. The repertoires were released in a freely available public database intended as a resource for research on the immune response to SARS-CoV-2. Samples came from the ongoing ImmuneRACE study (first 160 participants) plus 1,254 subjects from 6 global collaborators. The sample metadata nearly always contained a de-identified subject ID, COVID-19 status, age in years and sex. Where HLA class I and class II types were available, the types were taken from metadata supplied by the sample provider, not from assay-based typing.

The immunoSEQ Assay, a bias-controlled multiplex PCR, was used to amplify TCRbeta CDR3 regions from genomic DNA. For the original study's pipeline: Nucleated cell counts per sample were estimated from amplification of reference gene primers within the assay. Sequence reads were collapsed and filtered to measure the absolute abundance of every unique TCRbeta CDR3 rearrangement. Productive Simpson clonality was computed per sample as the square root of Simpson's diversity index over productive rearrangements. The table comes from immuneACCESS by way of TCRdb, which keeps in-frame sequences with V and J called. Part of the clones is missing from these tables; in studies checked, under half for an unresolved V gene and the rest for unknown reasons. The DNA gave D and trimming, while V, J and clone size come from that table. This sample holds about 180,000 clones; approximately 89% were observed only once. Roughly 6.2% of the sample is taken by the ten largest.

On the study overall, not on this receptor specifically: Clinical and demographic metadata were provided uncurated, with the amount varying by source and participant.

Counted from cysteine to phenylalanine, this CDR3 has 13 amino acids. Here the CDR3 DNA is all that survives: 39 bases in frame from base 1. V is reduced by 6 bases and J by 2 bases, leaving a spacing of 8 bases between them. In the germline V gene, CDR1 corresponds to MNHEY and CDR2 to SVGAGI. Regarding this clone: Its antigen target is currently unknown. Base qualities are not provided; no much larger clone lies one nucleotide away.

Participants in the prospective study were aged roughly 18 to 89 years, lived in about two dozen United States geographic areas, and enrolled through a virtual design. Cohort assignment in the prospective study relied on participant-reported clinical history from a screening survey and a study questionnaire. ImmuneRACE Cohort 3 recovered participants were defined by two consecutive negative NP/OP PCR tests, healthcare professional clearance, or symptom resolution. Each participant in the prospective study had whole blood, serum and a nasopharyngeal or oropharyngeal swab collected by mobile phlebotomists. Additional blood draws and questionnaires over an approximately 2-month period could optionally be provided by prospective study participants. Before DNA extraction, blood samples from the prospective study were shipped at room temperature or frozen.

The chain links TRBV6-5 with TRBJ1-5, with the D segment identity uncertain. The sample consisted of PBMCs or T cells enriched from blood (not recorded which). The origin of this receptor is a man aged 40-50 years who had recovered from COVID-19. The nucleotide sequence is given as TGTGCCAGCAGAAAGGAGGGCAATCAGCCCCAGCATTTT. Its translation reads: CASRKEGNQPQHF.